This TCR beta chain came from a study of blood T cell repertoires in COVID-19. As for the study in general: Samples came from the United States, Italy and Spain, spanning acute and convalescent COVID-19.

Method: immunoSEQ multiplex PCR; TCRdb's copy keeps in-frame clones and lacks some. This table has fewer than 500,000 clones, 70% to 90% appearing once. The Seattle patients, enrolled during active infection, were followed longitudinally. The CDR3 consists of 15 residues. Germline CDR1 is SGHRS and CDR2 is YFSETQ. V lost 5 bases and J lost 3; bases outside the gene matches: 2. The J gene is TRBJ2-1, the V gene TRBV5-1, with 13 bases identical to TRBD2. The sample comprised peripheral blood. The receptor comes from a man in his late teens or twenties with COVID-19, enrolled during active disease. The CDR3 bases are TGCGCCAGCAGGCGGACTAGCGGGGGCTACAATGAGCAGTTCTTC. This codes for CASRRTSGGYNEQFF.